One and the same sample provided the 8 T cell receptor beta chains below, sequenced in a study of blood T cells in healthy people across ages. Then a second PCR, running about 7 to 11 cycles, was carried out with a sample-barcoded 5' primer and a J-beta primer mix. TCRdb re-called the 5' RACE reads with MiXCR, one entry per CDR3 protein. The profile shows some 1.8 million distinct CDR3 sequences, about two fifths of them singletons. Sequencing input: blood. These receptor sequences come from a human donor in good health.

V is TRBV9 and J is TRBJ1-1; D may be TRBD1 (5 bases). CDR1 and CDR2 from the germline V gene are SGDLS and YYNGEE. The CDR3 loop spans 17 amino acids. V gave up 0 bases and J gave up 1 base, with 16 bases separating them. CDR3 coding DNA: TGTGCCAGCAGCGTAGGTGATAGGGCAAGGGGGAACACTGAAGCTTTCTTT. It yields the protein CASSVGDRARGNTEAFF. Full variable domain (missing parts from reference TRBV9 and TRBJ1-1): DSGVTQTPKHLITATGQRVTLRCSPRSGDLSVYWYQQSLDQGLQFLIQYYNGEERAKGNILERFSAQQFPDLHSELNLSSLELGDSALYFCASSVGDRARGNTEAFFGQGTRLTVV.

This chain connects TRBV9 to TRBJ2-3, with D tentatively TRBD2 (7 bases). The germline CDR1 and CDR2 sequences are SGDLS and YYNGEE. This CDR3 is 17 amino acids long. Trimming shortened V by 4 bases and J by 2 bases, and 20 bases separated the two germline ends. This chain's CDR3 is CASSFRGGSGITDTQYF. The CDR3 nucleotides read TGTGCCAGCAGCTTTAGAGGGGGGAGCGGGATCACAGATACGCAGTATTTT.

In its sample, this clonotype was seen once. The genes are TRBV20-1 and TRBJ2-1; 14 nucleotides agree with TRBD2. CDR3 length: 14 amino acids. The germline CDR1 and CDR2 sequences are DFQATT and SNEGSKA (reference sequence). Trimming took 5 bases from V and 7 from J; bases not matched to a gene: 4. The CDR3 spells CSARRTSGRNEQFF. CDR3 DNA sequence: TGCAGTGCTCGACGGACTAGCGGGAGGAATGAGCAGTTCTTC.

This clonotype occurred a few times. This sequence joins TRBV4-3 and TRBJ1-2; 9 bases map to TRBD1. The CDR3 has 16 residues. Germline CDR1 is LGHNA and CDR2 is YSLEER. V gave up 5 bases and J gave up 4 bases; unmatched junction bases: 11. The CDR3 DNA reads TGCGCCAGCAGCAACGACCCGGGACAGGGCCCCTATGGCTACACCTTC. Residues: CASSNDPGQGPYGYTF.

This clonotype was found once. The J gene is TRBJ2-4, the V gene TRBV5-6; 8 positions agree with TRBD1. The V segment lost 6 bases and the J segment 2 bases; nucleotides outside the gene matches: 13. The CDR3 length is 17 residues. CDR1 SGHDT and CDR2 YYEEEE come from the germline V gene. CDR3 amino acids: CASTLLRTGLTKNIQYF. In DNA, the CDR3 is TGTGCCAGCACCTTACTTCGGACAGGGTTGACCAAAAACATTCAGTACTTC.

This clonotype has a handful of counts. For the CDR3, the DNA is TGTGCCAGCAGCCTCACAGGGGCACCATATGGGAATGAGCAGTTCTTC. It specifies CASSLTGAPYGNEQFF. J is TRBJ2-1 and V is TRBV9, with TRBD1 matching 7 bases. The V segment lost 4 bases and the J segment 7 bases; nucleotides outside the gene matches: 14. Germline V CDR1 and CDR2: SGDLS, YYNGEE. The CDR3 contains 16 residues.

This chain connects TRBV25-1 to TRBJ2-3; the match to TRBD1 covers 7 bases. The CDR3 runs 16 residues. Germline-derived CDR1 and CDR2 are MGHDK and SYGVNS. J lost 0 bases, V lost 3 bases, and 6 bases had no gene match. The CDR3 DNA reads TGTGCCAGCAGTGATCATGCAGGGGGTAGCACAGATACGCAGTATTTT. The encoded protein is CASSDHAGGSTDTQYF.

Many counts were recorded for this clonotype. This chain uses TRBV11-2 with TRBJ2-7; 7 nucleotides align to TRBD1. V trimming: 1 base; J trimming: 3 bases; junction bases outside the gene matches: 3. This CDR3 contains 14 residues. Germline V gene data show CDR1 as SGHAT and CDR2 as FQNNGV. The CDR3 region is CASSLGHRGYEQYF. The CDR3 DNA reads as TGTGCCAGCAGCTTAGGTCACAGGGGCTACGAGCAGTACTTC.